The 17 T cell receptor beta chains reported below all come from one sample, sequenced in a study of CD8 T cells in Susac syndrome. A quantity of about 0.5 to 1 ug RNA underwent reverse transcription using random hexamers. TCRdb processed the immunoSEQ multiplex PCR reads anew with MiXCR; each CDR3 protein has one entry. The sample shows about 53,000 distinct CDR3 sequences, approximately 95% of them seen only once. The sample taken for sequencing was CD8+ T cells from PBMCs. All receptors come from a human donor with Susac syndrome.

This chain uses TRBV9 with TRBJ2-5; 10 bases align to TRBD2. This CDR3 has 15 residues. Trimming at V came to 3 bases and at J to 4 bases, leaving 6 bases not matched to a gene. Germline values: CDR1 SGDLS, CDR2 YYNGEE. CDR3 residues: CASSASGGGRETQYF. The CDR3 DNA reads as TGTGCCAGCAGCGCCAGCGGGGGGGGAAGAGAGACCCAGTACTTC.

This chain connects TRBV18 to TRBJ2-7, with D hard to call. In germline, CDR1 is KGHSH, CDR2 LQKENI. This CDR3 comprises 13 residues. The V and J ends lost 0 bases and 2 bases respectively, with 5 bases between them. This CDR3 reads CASSPPDTYEQYF. The CDR3 DNA sequence: TGTGCCAGCTCACCACCAGATACCTACGAGCAGTACTTC. The full variable domain, in which reference TRBV18 and TRBJ2-7 provide the parts outside the CDR3, is NAGVMQNPRHLVRRRGQEARLRCSPMKGHSHVYWYRQLPEEGLKFMVYLQKENIIDESGMPKERFSAEFPKEGPSILRIQQVVRGDSAAYFCASSPPDTYEQYFGPGTRLTVT.

The CDR3 DNA reads TGTGCCAGCAGCTGGGGGGGGTTGAACACTGAAGCTTTCTTT. It translates to CASSWGGLNTEAFF. The chain uses TRBV7-6 and TRBJ1-1; TRBD1 might be the D (5 bases). The germline V gene has CDR1 SGHVS and CDR2 FNYEAQ. V was cut by 4 bases and J by 0 bases, with 9 bases left in between. The CDR3 loop spans 14 amino acids.

The chain employs TRBV7-2 and TRBJ2-3, with 12 bases that match TRBD2. V lost 3 bases and J lost 2; bases outside the gene matches: 6. CDR1 and CDR2 (germline): SGHTA, FQGNSA. This CDR3 is 17 amino acids long. CDR3 protein: CASSFELAGGFTDTQYF. The CDR3 DNA reads as TGTGCCAGCAGCTTTGAACTAGCGGGGGGCTTCACAGATACGCAGTATTTT.

The gene calls are TRBV4-2 and TRBJ2-7; TRBD2 agrees at 14 bases. V was clipped by 0 bases and J by 11 bases; unmatched bases: 3. This CDR3 spans 14 amino acids. Germline loops: CDR1 LGHNA, CDR2 YNFKEQ. CDR3 sequence reads: CASSQDWGLAGEYF. DNA of the CDR3: TGTGCCAGCAGCCAAGATTGGGGACTAGCGGGGGAGTACTTC.

The rearrangement joins TRBV5-6 to TRBJ2-7; D is perhaps TRBD1 (6 bases). Trimming shortened V by 0 bases and J by 7 bases, and 17 bases separated the two germline ends. Germline V gene sequence: CDR1 SGHDT, CDR2 YYEEEE. This CDR3 comprises 15 residues. The CDR3 sequence: CASSLGDTHPGEQYF. The CDR3 nucleotides read TGTGCCAGCAGCTTGGGGGACACACATCCGGGGGAGCAGTACTTC.

The chain is built from TRBV11-2 and TRBJ2-7; 7 nucleotides align to TRBD2. Losses at the gene ends were 5 bases for V and 3 bases for J; bases not matched to a gene: 7. Looked up from germline, CDR1 is SGHAT and CDR2 is FQNNGV. The CDR3 runs 14 residues. This CDR3 reads CASSPTSSSYEQYF. The CDR3 region has the DNA TGTGCCAGCAGCCCGACTAGCTCAAGCTACGAGCAGTACTTC.

About this clonotype: The junction and the germline gene differ at one end; a read error may be behind it. The rearrangement links TRBV7-7 to TRBJ2-1; D might be TRBD2 (5 bases). The CDR3 is 15 amino acids. Germline loops: CDR1 SSHAT, CDR2 FNYEAQ (reference sequence). The CDR3 protein is CASSRAFDYGNEQFF. The CDR3 DNA follows: TGTGCTAGCAGCCGCGCCTTCGACTACGGCAATGAGCAGTTCTTC.

The chain joins TRBV15 to TRBJ1-4; possible D gene TRBD1, 6 bases. Between the trimmed V and J ends, which lost 5 bases and 0 bases, there was a span of 16 bases. The CDR3 covers 17 residues. Germline CDR1 reads LNHNV; CDR2 reads YYDKDF (reference sequence). CDR3 sequence reads: CATSPPAAGATNEKLFF. CDR3 DNA sequence: TGTGCCACCAGCCCCCCCGCCGCAGGGGCAACTAATGAAAAACTGTTTTTT.

This rearrangement joins TRBV12-3 or TRBV12-4 to TRBJ2-5; 11 bases fit TRBD2. The V segment lost 7 bases and the J segment 7 bases; nucleotides outside the gene matches: 8. The CDR3 extends over 14 amino acids. This CDR3 reads CASTSTSGEGTQYF. Written as DNA, the CDR3 is TGTGCCAGCACCTCGACTAGCGGGGAGGGGACCCAGTACTTC.

Here the CDR3 DNA reads TGCGCCAGCAGCCAGACTCTCGGACAGCCCGATCAGCCCCAGCATTTT. Its protein is CASSQTLGQPDQPQHF. This chain connects TRBV4-1 to TRBJ1-5; D is perhaps TRBD1 (6 bases). Germline CDR1 and CDR2: MGHRA and YSYEKL. CDR3 length equals 16 residues. V was clipped by 3 bases and J by 5 bases, with 17 bases between them.

This chain joins TRBV11-2 and TRBJ2-7; D ambiguous. V lost 3 bases, J lost 3 bases, and 6 bases lay in between. The germline CDR1 and CDR2 sequences are SGHAT and FQNNGV. The CDR3 spans 12 residues. CDR3 amino acids: CASSFEVYEQYF. In DNA form, the CDR3 reads TGTGCCAGCAGCTTTGAGGTCTACGAGCAGTACTTC.

The chain combines TRBV6-1 with TRBJ1-2; 8 nucleotides agree with TRBD1. This CDR3 has 16 residues. Germline V lookup: CDR1 MNHNS, CDR2 SASEGT. The ends lost 5 bases at V and 2 bases at J; junction bases unmatched: 10. The CDR3 bases are TGTGCCAGCAGTAGTTCTCGGACAGGGAGCAACTATGGCTACACCTTC. Encoded protein: CASSSSRTGSNYGYTF.

J is TRBJ2-5 and V is TRBV14, with 7 bases that match TRBD2. The junction had 23 bases not matched to a gene; V was cut back by 4 bases and J by 9 bases. The V gene's germline CDR1 is SGHDN and CDR2 FVKESK. The CDR3 sequence is 18 residues long. Written as DNA, the CDR3 is TGTGCCAGCAGCCCATCGGGCCTTTGGGCTAGCGGTCGTCAGGCCCAGTACTTC. Protein product: CASSPSGLWASGRQAQYF.

The CDR3 DNA reads TGTGCCAGCTCACCACAGGGGTCCTCCTACGAGCAGTACTTC. It is translated as CASSPQGSSYEQYF. V and J are TRBV18 and TRBJ2-7; TRBD1 is a possible D gene (5 bases). V was clipped by 1 base and J by 0 bases, with 7 bases between them. The CDR3 sequence is 14 residues long. Germline CDR1 is KGHSH and CDR2 is LQKENI.

The chain is built from TRBV5-6 and TRBJ2-3, with no clear D. Deletions cut 1 base from V and 2 bases from J, with 8 bases between. The CDR3 is 14 residues long. Germline CDR1 SGHDT, CDR2 YYEEEE. The CDR3, as DNA: TGTGCCAGCAGCTTGATCAGCGTCACAGATACGCAGTATTTT. Its translation is CASSLISVTDTQYF. Complete variable domain (other parts from reference TRBV5-6 and TRBJ2-3): DAGVTQSPTHLIKTRGQQVTLRCSPKSGHDTVSWYQQALGQGPQFIFQYYEEEERQRGNFPDRFSGHQFPNYSSELNVNALLLGDSALYLCASSLISVTDTQYFGPGTRLTVL.

The rearrangement links TRBV4-1 to TRBJ2-3; TRBD2 aligns across 10 bases. The V gene end was trimmed by 4 bases and the J gene end by 4 bases; junction bases not matched to a gene: 5. Germline V gene data show CDR1 as MGHRA and CDR2 as YSYEKL. CDR3 size: 15 residues. The CDR3 nucleotides read TGCGCCAGCAGCCCACCCAGCGGGGGGGCAGATACGCAGTATTTT. Amino acid sequence: CASSPPSGGADTQYF.